One and the same sample provided the 30 T cell receptor beta chains below, sequenced in a study of T cells in localized non-small cell lung cancer. Sequenced by immunoSEQ multiplex PCR; TCRdb stores in-frame clones only, minus some. Here the sample spans a few thousand clones, 20% to 30% being singletons. The material sequenced was lung tumor tissue, taken before any cancer treatment. These receptors were taken from a woman aged 35 to 69 with stage III lung adenocarcinoma.

The chain carries TRBV30 and TRBJ2-3; D call uncertain. Germline values: CDR1 GTSNPN, CDR2 SVGIG (reference sequence). V lost 0 bases, J lost 2 bases, and 9 bases lay in between. This CDR3 is 14 amino acids long. The CDR3 coding sequence is TGTGCCTGGAGTGTGGGTGGATTCACAGATACGCAGTATTTT. This codes for CAWSVGGFTDTQYF.

The J gene is TRBJ2-5, the V gene TRBV9; TRBD1 agrees at 12 bases. The CDR3 is made up of 17 amino acids. CDR1 and CDR2 (germline): SGDLS, YYNGEE. V trimming: 4 bases; J trimming: 6 bases; junction bases outside the gene matches: 13. CDR3 nucleotide sequence: TGTGCCAGCAGCCCACGGGACAGGGGGCCTGGTCTGAAGACCCAGTACTTC. Its protein is CASSPRDRGPGLKTQYF.

V and J are TRBV30 and TRBJ2-1; the match to TRBD2 covers 9 bases. The trim removed 4 bases at V and 9 bases at J, leaving 7 bases unmatched. The CDR3 length is 13 residues. Germline V lookup: CDR1 GTSNPN, CDR2 SVGIG (reference sequence). The CDR3 is CAWTRTSVSEQFF. The CDR3 coding sequence is TGTGCCTGGACCCGGACTAGCGTGAGTGAGCAGTTCTTC.

By sample share, this clone is medium-sized. This rearrangement joins TRBV4-1 to TRBJ2-3; D perhaps matches TRBD1 (6 bases). Germline V gene data show CDR1 as MGHRA and CDR2 as YSYEKL. The length of the CDR3 is 14 residues. V lost 4 bases and J lost 4, with 12 bases in between. CDR3 nucleotides: TGCGCCAGCAGCCCGGGGACACAGTCAGATACGCAGTATTTT. Its protein product is CASSPGTQSDTQYF.

This clone has just a few counts. The genes are TRBV9 and TRBJ1-5; D remains unclear. Between the trimmed V and J ends, which lost 0 bases and 2 bases, there was a span of 9 bases. Germline CDR1 reads SGDLS; CDR2 reads YYNGEE. The CDR3 totals 15 residues. CDR3 protein: CASSVGVWGNQPQHF. Here the CDR3 DNA reads TGTGCCAGCAGCGTAGGGGTTTGGGGCAATCAGCCCCAGCATTTT.

The genes are TRBV15 and TRBJ1-3, with no clear D. Between the trimmed V and J ends, which lost 4 bases and 0 bases, there was a span of 7 bases. The germline CDR1 and CDR2 sequences are LNHNV and YYDKDF (reference sequence). The CDR3 is 14 residues long. The CDR3 coding sequence is TGTGCCACCAGCAAAGGATTCTCTGGAAACACCATATATTTT. Encoded protein: CATSKGFSGNTIYF.

The chain combines TRBV11-3 with TRBJ2-1; 8 positions match TRBD2. The junction had 12 bases not matched to a gene; V was cut back by 6 bases and J by 2 bases. Germline V gene lookup returns CDR1 SGHNT and CDR2 YENEEA. The CDR3 runs 17 residues. The chain's CDR3 is CASRNFPGGVAYNEQFF. CDR3 nucleotides: TGTGCCAGCAGGAATTTCCCGGGAGGGGTAGCCTACAATGAGCAGTTCTTC.

The chain combines TRBV19 with TRBJ2-2; D is unresolved. The CDR3 has 15 amino acids. CDR1 and CDR2 (germline): LNHDA, SQIVND (reference sequence). Trimming pared 2 bases from V and 4 bases from J, leaving 11 bases between. CDR3 nucleotides: TGTGCCAGTAGTATATCGGGCCGGAGCACCGGGGAGCTGTTTTTT. The encoded protein is CASSISGRSTGELFF.

By sample share, this clone is medium-sized. V is TRBV11-3 and J is TRBJ2-7, with a tentative D call TRBD2 (7 bases). V lost 3 bases and J 2 bases, leaving 14 bases between the germline ends. In germline, CDR1 is SGHNT, CDR2 YENEEA. This CDR3 spans 15 amino acids. CDR3 sequence: CASSFLEGGAYEQYF. The CDR3 region has the DNA TGTGCCAGCAGCTTCCTGGAGGGGGGGGCCTACGAGCAGTACTTC.

There are a few counts of this clone. The gene calls are TRBV6-8 and TRBJ2-1; 14 nucleotides line up with TRBD2. The junction had 1 base not matched to a gene; V was cut back by 5 bases and J by 4 bases. This CDR3 comprises 15 residues. Per germline, CDR1 MNHGY and CDR2 SAAAGT. The CDR3 sequence: CASSGTSGSYNEQFF. DNA for the CDR3: TGTGCCAGCAGTGGGACTAGCGGGAGTTACAATGAGCAGTTCTTC.

The CDR3 sequence: CASSIVDSLTYEQYF. The DNA for the CDR3 is TGTGCCAGTAGTATAGTGGACAGCCTTACCTACGAGCAGTACTTC. The chain uses TRBV19 and TRBJ2-7; D may be TRBD1 (6 bases). There are 15 residues in the CDR3. The ends were cut back, 1 base at V and 2 bases at J, with 12 bases in the middle. The germline gives CDR1 LNHDA, CDR2 SQIVND (reference sequence).

The V call is TRBV6-8, the J call TRBJ2-7; TRBD2 might be the D (5 bases). CDR1 MNHGY and CDR2 SAAAGT come from the germline V gene. Deletions cut 7 bases from V and 2 bases from J, with 9 bases between. This CDR3 is built from 12 residues. The CDR3 reads CASKRVTYEQYF. CDR3 DNA sequence: TGTGCCAGCAAGAGGGTTACCTACGAGCAGTACTTC.

V is TRBV11-1 and J is TRBJ2-2; the match to TRBD1 covers 7 bases. Germline loops: CDR1 SGHAT, CDR2 FQDESV (reference sequence). The CDR3 spans 17 residues. The junction had 15 bases not matched to a gene; V was cut back by 5 bases and J by 6 bases. Here the CDR3 DNA reads TGTGCCAGCAGCGGAGGATCCGGGACAGTTCCCTCCGGGGAGCTGTTTTTT. As protein: CASSGGSGTVPSGELFF.

This clone is labeled as medium-sized (0.01 to 0.1%). The chain recombines TRBV6-8 with TRBJ1-1; tentatively, D is TRBD1 (5 bases). The V gene's germline CDR1 is MNHGY and CDR2 SAAAGT. The CDR3 length is 15 residues. V lost 0 bases and J 5 bases, leaving 13 bases between the germline ends. The CDR3 loop is CASSYSGRERTEAFF. The DNA of the CDR3 is TGTGCCAGCAGTTACTCGGGCAGGGAACGGACTGAAGCTTTCTTT.

The V gene is TRBV19, the J gene TRBJ1-2, with D unresolved. The germline V gene encodes CDR1 LNHDA and CDR2 SQIVND (reference sequence). This CDR3 has 15 amino acids. V was pared by 4 bases and J by 2 bases, with 14 bases between. This CDR3 is CASSTQVKGNYGYTF. CDR3 nucleotide sequence: TGTGCCAGTAGTACCCAGGTAAAAGGGAACTATGGCTACACCTTC.

This chain joins TRBV9 and TRBJ1-4; possibly TRBD1 for D (5 bases). With 5 bases removed from V and 0 bases from J, the gap between germline ends came to 11 bases. The CDR3 is made up of 15 amino acids. Germline values: CDR1 SGDLS, CDR2 YYNGEE. The CDR3 nucleotides are TGTGCCAGCAGGGGCCCGACAGCAACTAATGAAAAACTGTTTTTT. Residues: CASRGPTATNEKLFF.

The chain combines TRBV12-5 with TRBJ2-2; D unclear. Germline lookup yields CDR1 LGHNT and CDR2 FRNRAP. CDR3 length: 12 residues. CDR3 in amino acids: CATRRNPGELFF. The CDR3 DNA reads as TGTGCCACCCGTAGAAACCCCGGGGAGCTGTTTTTT.

V gene TRBV28 combines with J gene TRBJ1-2; 11 nucleotides agree with TRBD1. Germline V gives CDR1 MDHEN, CDR2 SYDVKM. CDR3 size: 14 residues. The V segment lost 6 bases and the J segment 3 bases; nucleotides outside the gene matches: 3. DNA of the CDR3: TGTGCCAGCAGCCCGGGACAGGGGGACTATGGCTACACCTTC. Amino acids: CASSPGQGDYGYTF.

The J gene is TRBJ1-5, the V gene TRBV19; perhaps TRBD1 as D (5 bases). Per the germline V gene, CDR1 is LNHDA and CDR2 is SQIVND (reference sequence). This CDR3 comprises 13 residues. Trimming took 3 bases from V and 4 from J, leaving 7 bases between them. CDR3 coding DNA: TGTGCCAGTAGTATCGGGGGGAATCAGCCCCAGCATTTT. This sequence encodes CASSIGGNQPQHF.

The chain has TRBV11-3 and TRBJ1-2, with 11 bases fitting TRBD1. V was pared by 3 bases and J by 3 bases, with 3 bases of the junction left unmatched. Germline V gives CDR1 SGHNT, CDR2 YENEEA. This CDR3 has 15 residues. The CDR3 reads CASSLDRGPDYGYTF. CDR3 sequence (DNA): TGTGCCAGCAGCTTGGACAGGGGGCCGGACTATGGCTACACCTTC.

The rearrangement joins TRBV29-1 to TRBJ1-2; a possible D gene is TRBD1 (6 bases). The CDR3 is 12 amino acids. Trimming removed 6 bases at V and 6 bases at J, with 14 bases between. Germline CDR1 SQVTM, CDR2 ANQGSEA. The CDR3 nucleotides read TGCAGCGTCCAACAGGGAAGGAATGGCTACACCTTC. Translating it yields CSVQQGRNGYTF.

This chain joins TRBV19 and TRBJ2-6, with 8 nucleotides matching TRBD1. After removal of 3 bases from V and 0 bases from J, the junction contained 7 bases not matched to a gene. CDR3 length: 18 amino acids. Germline V CDR1 and CDR2: LNHDA, SQIVND (reference sequence). The chain's CDR3 is CASSILPGQASGANVLTF. CDR3 coding DNA: TGTGCCAGTAGTATCCTCCCGGGACAGGCCTCTGGGGCCAACGTCCTGACTTTC.

The chain joins TRBV28 to TRBJ1-5; D is perhaps TRBD1 (6 bases). The CDR3 is made up of 14 amino acids. Trimming left V 5 bases short and J 6 bases short, with 14 bases between. From germline, CDR1 is MDHEN and CDR2 SYDVKM. The CDR3 reads CASSLGGPSQPQHF. The DNA of the CDR3 is TGTGCCAGCAGTCTGGGGGGGCCCAGTCAGCCCCAGCATTTT.

V is TRBV19 and J is TRBJ2-6, with D perhaps TRBD2 (5 bases). CDR1 and CDR2 from the germline V gene are LNHDA and SQIVND (reference sequence). The CDR3 is 15 amino acids. The V and J ends lost 6 bases and 0 bases respectively, with 9 bases between them. CDR3 residues: CASSPEGSGANVLTF. For the CDR3, the DNA is TGTGCCAGTAGCCCCGAGGGCTCTGGGGCCAACGTCCTGACTTTC.

In its sample, this clone is medium-sized. The chain recombines TRBV11-3 with TRBJ2-2, with a tentative D call TRBD2 (6 bases). The CDR3 totals 14 residues. V was shortened by 5 bases and J by 4 bases, with 11 bases between the two germline ends. The V gene's germline CDR1 is SGHNT and CDR2 YENEEA. The CDR3 DNA follows: TGTGCCAGCAGCGTGGGACTGCTCACCGGGGAGCTGTTTTTT. Protein product: CASSVGLLTGELFF.

This clone was seen more than once but under ten times. CDR3 DNA: TGTGCCAGCAGTGAGGAAGGGGGCCAGATGAACACTGAAGCTTTCTTT. Its translation: CASSEEGGQMNTEAFF. The V and J genes are TRBV9 and TRBJ1-1; 7 bases match TRBD1. Germline trimming cut 5 bases from V and 0 bases from J; bases unmatched to any gene: 10. The CDR3 sequence is 16 residues long. Germline V gives CDR1 SGDLS, CDR2 YYNGEE.

The rearrangement links TRBV11-3 to TRBJ2-4, with D possibly matching TRBD2 (5 bases). The CDR3 spans 14 residues. The germline V gene has CDR1 SGHNT and CDR2 YENEEA. Trimming stripped 1 base from V and 8 bases from J, with 12 bases between. The CDR3 DNA reads as TGTGCCAGCAGCTTAGGGACTGTGCGGGACATTCAGTACTTC. Its protein is CASSLGTVRDIQYF. Supplemented by reference TRBV11-3 and TRBJ2-4, the full variable domain reads EAGVVQSPRYKIIEKKQPVAFWCNPISGHNTLYWYLQNLGQGPELLIRYENEEAVDDSQLPKDRFSAERLKGVDSTLKIQPAELGDSAVYLCASSLGTVRDIQYFGAGTRLSVL.

The rearrangement links TRBV19 to TRBJ1-2, with D possibly TRBD1 on 6 matching bases. There are 15 residues in the CDR3. The germline V gene has CDR1 LNHDA and CDR2 SQIVND (reference sequence). V was clipped by 5 bases and J by 3 bases, with 16 bases between them. The CDR3 DNA reads as TGTGCCAGTAGTCCGGCCGACAGGCGATACTATGGCTACACCTTC. The encoded protein is CASSPADRRYYGYTF.

Only a few counts were recorded for this clone. The V call is TRBV7-8, the J call TRBJ2-3, with TRBD1 matching over 8 bases. This CDR3 contains 13 residues. V was clipped by 4 bases and J by 4 bases; unmatched bases: 1. Germline CDR1 is SGHVS and CDR2 is FQNEAQ. The CDR3 DNA is TGTGCCAGCAGCTCGACAGGGGCAGATACGCAGTATTTT. Translated, it gives CASSSTGADTQYF.

The V call is TRBV10-2, the J call TRBJ2-1; 14 bases are shared with TRBD2. Germline V gives CDR1 WSHSY, CDR2 SAAADI. The CDR3 runs 20 residues. J gave up 8 bases and V 6 bases, and 21 bases lay outside the gene matches. CDR3 protein: CASRDNGTSGGFPMLDEQFF. The DNA of the CDR3 is TGCGCCAGCAGAGACAACGGGACTAGCGGGGGATTCCCCATGTTGGATGAGCAGTTCTTC.